This T cell receptor (beta chain) was sequenced in a study of shared clonotypes between healthy human individuals. Study-level results: Richness estimates generally favored naive over memory subsets. Despite large depth, sorted-subset datasets appeared incompletely sequenced.

Germline lookup yields CDR1 SGHRS and CDR2 YFSETQ. The CDR3 covers 14 residues. Between the trimmed V and J ends, which lost 2 bases and 8 bases, there was a span of 16 bases. The repertoire was sequenced with immunoSEQ multiplex PCR; TCRdb's copy has only in-frame clones and lacks some. The table records approximately 2.5 million clones, around nine tenths of them present only once. Concerning this clone itself: Its antigen remains unidentified.

Sequenced: naive CD4+ T cells sorted from blood. Subset denoted: CD45RA+ positively selected. The clonotype originates from a man younger than 35 in good health. The chain employs TRBV5-1 and TRBJ1-1; D is ambiguous. Here the CDR3 DNA reads TGCGCCAGCAGCTTTCTTTCCCTAAGCCCGGAAGCTTTCTTT. It specifies CASSFLSLSPEAFF. The complete variable domain, with remaining parts taken from reference TRBV5-1 and TRBJ1-1, reads KAGVTQTPRYLIKTRGQQVTLSCSPISGHRSVSWYQQTPGQGLQFLFEYFSETQRNKGNFPGRFSGRQFSNSRSEMNVSTLELGDSALYLCASSFLSLSPEAFFGQGTRLTVV.